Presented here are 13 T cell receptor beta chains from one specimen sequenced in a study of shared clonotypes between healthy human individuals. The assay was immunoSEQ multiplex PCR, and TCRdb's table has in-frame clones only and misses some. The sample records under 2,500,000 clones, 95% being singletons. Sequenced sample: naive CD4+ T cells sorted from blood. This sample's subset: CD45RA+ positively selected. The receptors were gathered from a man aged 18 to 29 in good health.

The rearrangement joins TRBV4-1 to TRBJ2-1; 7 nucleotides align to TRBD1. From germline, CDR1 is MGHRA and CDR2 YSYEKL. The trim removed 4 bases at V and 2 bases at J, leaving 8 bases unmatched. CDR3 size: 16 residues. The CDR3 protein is CASSRNRDSAYNEQFF. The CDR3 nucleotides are TGCGCCAGCAGCCGAAACCGGGACAGCGCCTACAATGAGCAGTTCTTC.

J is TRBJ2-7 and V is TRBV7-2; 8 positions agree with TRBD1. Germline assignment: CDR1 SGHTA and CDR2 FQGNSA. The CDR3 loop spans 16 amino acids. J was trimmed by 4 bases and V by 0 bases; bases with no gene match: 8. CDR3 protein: CASSLAWTGFGYEQYF. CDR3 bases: TGTGCCAGCAGCTTAGCCTGGACAGGGTTTGGTTACGAGCAGTACTTC.

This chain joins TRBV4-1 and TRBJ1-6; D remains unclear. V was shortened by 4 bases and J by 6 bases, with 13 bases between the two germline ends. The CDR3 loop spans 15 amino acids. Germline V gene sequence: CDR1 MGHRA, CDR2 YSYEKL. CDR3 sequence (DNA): TGCGCCAGCAGCCCCAGCCCTTCGGGTAATTCACCCCTCCACTTT. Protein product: CASSPSPSGNSPLHF.

The CDR3 coding sequence is TGTGCCAGCAGCCATGGGACAGACCAGAGTCAGCCCCAGCATTTT. Its translation: CASSHGTDQSQPQHF. The chain is built from TRBV6-6 and TRBJ1-5; 7 bases map to TRBD1. There are 15 residues in the CDR3. Germline trimming cut 6 bases from V and 6 bases from J; bases unmatched to any gene: 11. Germline assignment: CDR1 MNHNY and CDR2 SVGAGI (reference sequence).

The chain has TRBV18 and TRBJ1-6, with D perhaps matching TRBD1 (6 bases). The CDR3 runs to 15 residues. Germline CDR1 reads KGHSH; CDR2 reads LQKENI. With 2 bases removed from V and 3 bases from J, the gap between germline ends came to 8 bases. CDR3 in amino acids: CASSPGQNYNSPLHF. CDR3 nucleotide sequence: TGTGCCAGCTCACCAGGACAGAACTATAATTCACCCCTCCACTTT.

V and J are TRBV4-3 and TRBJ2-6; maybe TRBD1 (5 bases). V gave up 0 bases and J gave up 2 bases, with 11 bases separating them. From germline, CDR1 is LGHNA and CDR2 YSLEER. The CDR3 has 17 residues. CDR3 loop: CASSQDGLGAGANVLTF. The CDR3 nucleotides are TGCGCCAGCAGCCAAGACGGTTTAGGGGCTGGGGCCAACGTCCTGACTTTC.

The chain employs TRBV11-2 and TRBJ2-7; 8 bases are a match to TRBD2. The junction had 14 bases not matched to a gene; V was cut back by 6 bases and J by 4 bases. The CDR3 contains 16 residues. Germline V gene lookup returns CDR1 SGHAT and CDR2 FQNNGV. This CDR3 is CASRDRGASGPYEQYF. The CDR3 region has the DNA TGTGCCAGCAGAGACAGAGGGGCTAGCGGGCCTTACGAGCAGTACTTC.

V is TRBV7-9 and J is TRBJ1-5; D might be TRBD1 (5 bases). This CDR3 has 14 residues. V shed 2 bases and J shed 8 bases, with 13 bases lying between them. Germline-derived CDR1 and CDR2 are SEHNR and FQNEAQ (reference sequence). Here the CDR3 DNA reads TGTGCCAGCAGCTTATCTGGGGCCGGAGAGCCCCAGCATTTT. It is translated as CASSLSGAGEPQHF.

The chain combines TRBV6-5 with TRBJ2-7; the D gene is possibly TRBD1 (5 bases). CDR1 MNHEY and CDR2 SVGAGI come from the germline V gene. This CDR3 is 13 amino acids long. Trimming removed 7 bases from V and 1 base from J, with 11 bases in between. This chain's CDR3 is CASISRTSYEQYF. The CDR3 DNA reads TGTGCCAGCATTTCCAGGACATCCTACGAGCAGTACTTC.

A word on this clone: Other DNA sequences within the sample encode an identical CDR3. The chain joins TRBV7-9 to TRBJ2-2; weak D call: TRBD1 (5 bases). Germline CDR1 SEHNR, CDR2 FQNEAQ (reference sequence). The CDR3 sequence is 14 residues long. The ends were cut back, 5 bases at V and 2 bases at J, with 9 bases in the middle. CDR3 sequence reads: CASSPDRNTGELFF. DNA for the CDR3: TGTGCCAGCAGCCCTGACAGAAACACCGGGGAGCTGTTTTTT.

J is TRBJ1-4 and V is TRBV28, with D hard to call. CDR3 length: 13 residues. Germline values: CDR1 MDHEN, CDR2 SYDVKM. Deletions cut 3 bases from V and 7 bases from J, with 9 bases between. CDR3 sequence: CASSFRTPEKLFF. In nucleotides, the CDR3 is TGTGCCAGCAGTTTTCGGACTCCTGAAAAACTGTTTTTT.

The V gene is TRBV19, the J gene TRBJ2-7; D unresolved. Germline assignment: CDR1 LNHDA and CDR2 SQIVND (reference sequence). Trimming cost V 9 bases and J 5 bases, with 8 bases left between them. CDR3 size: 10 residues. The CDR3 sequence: CARWYNEQYF. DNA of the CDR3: TGTGCCAGGTGGTATAACGAGCAGTACTTC.

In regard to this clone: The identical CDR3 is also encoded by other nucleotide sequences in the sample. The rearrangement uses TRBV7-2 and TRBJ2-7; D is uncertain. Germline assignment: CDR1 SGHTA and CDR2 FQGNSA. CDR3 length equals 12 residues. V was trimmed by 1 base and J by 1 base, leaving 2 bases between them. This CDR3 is CASSLGSYEQYF. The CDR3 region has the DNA TGTGCCAGCAGCTTAGGATCCTACGAGCAGTACTTC.